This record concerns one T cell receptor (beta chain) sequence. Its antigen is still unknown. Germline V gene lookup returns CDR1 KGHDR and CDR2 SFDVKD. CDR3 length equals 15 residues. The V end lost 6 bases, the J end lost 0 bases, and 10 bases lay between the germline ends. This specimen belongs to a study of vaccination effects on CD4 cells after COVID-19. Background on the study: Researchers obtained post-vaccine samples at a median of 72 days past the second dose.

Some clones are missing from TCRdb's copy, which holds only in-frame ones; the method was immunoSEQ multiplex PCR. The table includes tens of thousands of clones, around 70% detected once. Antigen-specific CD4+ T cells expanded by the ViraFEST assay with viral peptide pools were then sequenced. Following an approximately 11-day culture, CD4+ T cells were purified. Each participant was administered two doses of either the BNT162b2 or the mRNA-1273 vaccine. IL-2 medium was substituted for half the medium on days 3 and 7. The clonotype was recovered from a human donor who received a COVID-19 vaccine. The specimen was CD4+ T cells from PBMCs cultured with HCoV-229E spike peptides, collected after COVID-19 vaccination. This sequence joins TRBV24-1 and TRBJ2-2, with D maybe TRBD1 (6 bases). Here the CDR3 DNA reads TGTGCCACCAGTCAGGGACAATCGAACACCGGGGAGCTGTTTTTT. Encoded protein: CATSQGQSNTGELFF.